Following are 31 T cell receptor beta chains from one sample sequenced in a study of Ad26.COV2.S vaccination and SARS-CoV-2 variants. Treatment reported: roughly 19 received Ad26.COV2.S at low or high dose, single or two shots; roughly five received placebo; per-sample allocation not given. Vaccine and placebo recipients were sampled on day 63 after the first injection. Some clones are missing from TCRdb's copy, which holds only in-frame ones; the method was immunoSEQ multiplex PCR. Of about 240,000 clones in the sample, 88% were seen once. The sample was peripheral blood, taken in a trial of Ad26.COV2.S vaccine versus placebo. These receptor sequences come from a person between 18 and 59 years old who received the Ad26.COV2.S COVID-19 vaccine or a placebo.

The genes are TRBV5-8 and TRBJ1-1; D unclear. Germline CDR1 SGHTS, CDR2 YDEGEE. The CDR3 is 16 residues long. V was clipped by 0 bases and J by 4 bases, with 16 bases between them. The CDR3 region has the DNA TGTGCCAGCAGCTTGGCCGTGGCAGGCGCGGGCACTGAAGCTTTCTTT. Translated: CASSLAVAGAGTEAFF.

The chain uses TRBV11-3 and TRBJ2-1; D remains unclear. Germline CDR1 reads SGHNT; CDR2 reads YENEEA. The germline V and J ends were trimmed by 0 bases and 2 bases, with 2 bases remaining between them. The CDR3 is 13 amino acids. The chain's CDR3 is CASSLDAYNEQFF. The CDR3 DNA is TGTGCCAGCAGCTTAGACGCCTACAATGAGCAGTTCTTC.

The chain carries TRBV10-3 and TRBJ2-1; the match to TRBD2 covers 14 bases. Trimming at V came to 5 bases and at J to 5 bases, leaving 11 bases not matched to a gene. CDR3 length: 18 amino acids. CDR1 and CDR2 (germline): ENHRY, SYGVKD. The CDR3 is CAISPLEGLAGVDNEQFF. The CDR3 bases are TGTGCCATCAGTCCGCTCGAGGGACTAGCGGGAGTGGACAATGAGCAGTTCTTC.

V and J are TRBV12-3 or TRBV12-4 and TRBJ2-2, with unresolved D. This CDR3 has 13 amino acids. Trimming removed 2 bases from V and 3 bases from J, with 4 bases in between. The CDR3 bases are TGTGCCAGCAGTTTAAGGGACACCGGGGAGCTGTTTTTT. Translated, it gives CASSLRDTGELFF.

The genes are TRBV6-5 and TRBJ2-7; D might be TRBD1 (5 bases). Germline values: CDR1 MNHEY, CDR2 SVGAGI. There are 14 residues in the CDR3. Trimming took off 8 bases at V and 3 bases at J, with 17 bases between the two ends. CDR3 DNA: TGTGCCAGCTCGCTACGACAGCAGCTCTACGAGCAGTACTTC. Its translation is CASSLRQQLYEQYF.

This clone was seen only a few times. The chain carries TRBV7-9 and TRBJ2-1, with TRBD1 matching over 10 bases. V lost 5 bases, J lost 4 bases, and 8 bases stayed unmatched. CDR1 is SEHNR and CDR2 is FQNEAQ in the germline V gene (reference sequence). The CDR3 covers 16 residues. CDR3 sequence (DNA): TGTGCCAGCAGCCCTTCGGGACAGGGGTTTTACAATGAGCAGTTCTTC. Its translation is CASSPSGQGFYNEQFF. Filled out from reference TRBV7-9 and TRBJ2-1, the complete variable domain reads DTGVSQNPRHKITKRGQNVTFRCDPISEHNRLYWYRQTLGQGPEFLTYFQNEAQLEKSRLLSDRFSAERPKGSFSTLEIQRTEQGDSAMYLCASSPSGQGFYNEQFFGPGTRLTVL.

J is TRBJ2-5 and V is TRBV4-3; 10 nucleotides line up with TRBD2. In germline, CDR1 is LGHNA, CDR2 YSLEER. With 1 base clipped from V and 5 bases from J, the junction kept 10 bases outside the gene matches. CDR3 length: 17 amino acids. This CDR3 reads CASSQGLAGVLEETQYF. As DNA, the CDR3 is TGCGCCAGCAGCCAAGGGCTAGCGGGAGTATTAGAGGAGACCCAGTACTTC.

The CDR3 spells CASSLQQSSYNEQFF. As DNA, the CDR3 is TGTGCCAGCAGCTTACAGCAGAGCTCCTACAATGAGCAGTTCTTC. The V gene is TRBV7-3, the J gene TRBJ2-1; D gene uncertain. The CDR3 has 15 residues. Trimming took off 2 bases at V and 0 bases at J, with 8 bases between the two ends. Germline-derived CDR1 and CDR2 are SGHTA and FQGTGA.

The sample holds one count of this clone. This rearrangement joins TRBV4-2 to TRBJ1-2; 7 bases align to TRBD1. The germline CDR1 and CDR2 sequences are LGHNA and YNFKEQ. The V gene end was trimmed by 2 bases and the J gene end by 4 bases; junction bases not matched to a gene: 7. The CDR3 runs 15 residues. CDR3 in amino acids: CASSQPDREGYGYTF. In DNA, the CDR3 is TGTGCCAGCAGCCAACCCGACAGGGAAGGCTATGGCTACACCTTC.

The genes are TRBV7-2 and TRBJ2-3; 12 bases are a match to TRBD1. From germline, CDR1 is SGHTA and CDR2 FQGNSA. The J segment lost 9 bases and the V segment lost 5 bases, leaving 12 bases of the junction unmatched. The CDR3 runs 16 residues. CDR3 amino acids: CASSITGQGARGTQYF. Here the CDR3 DNA reads TGTGCCAGCAGCATTACGGGACAGGGGGCTAGGGGCACGCAGTATTTT.

This chain joins TRBV4-3 and TRBJ1-2; 11 bases fit TRBD1. Looked up from germline, CDR1 is LGHNA and CDR2 is YSLEER. This CDR3 has 18 amino acids. V shed 4 bases, J shed 2 bases, and the junction held 12 bases outside the gene matches. Here the CDR3 reads CASSPRTGGAIRNYGYTF. CDR3 nucleotide sequence: TGCGCCAGCAGCCCCAGGACAGGGGGCGCGATAAGAAACTATGGCTACACCTTC.

This clone was counted a single time. The rearrangement joins TRBV20-1 to TRBJ2-1; D call uncertain. The V end was cut by 3 bases, the J end by 4 bases, with 13 bases between. Germline V gene data show CDR1 as DFQATT and CDR2 as SNEGSKA (reference sequence). The CDR3 contains 14 residues. The CDR3 bases are TGCAGTGCTAGTGGCGGCTTACCTTACAATGAGCAGTTCTTC. This sequence encodes CSASGGLPYNEQFF.

The chain couples TRBV7-8 to TRBJ2-7; D is possibly TRBD1 (5 bases). The CDR3 consists of 14 residues. Germline assignment: CDR1 SGHVS and CDR2 FQNEAQ. V lost 1 base, J lost 1 base, and 8 bases lay in between. CDR3 region: CASSLGGASYEQYF. Written as DNA, the CDR3 is TGTGCCAGCAGCTTAGGGGGCGCTTCCTACGAGCAGTACTTC.

In this sample, this clone turned up a few times. The chain uses TRBV6-4 and TRBJ1-5; 7 nucleotides match TRBD1. V gave up 8 bases and J gave up 4 bases; unmatched junction bases: 8. The germline gives CDR1 MRHNA, CDR2 SNTAGT. This CDR3 contains 14 residues. The CDR3 sequence: CASGSGQINQPQHF. In nucleotides, the CDR3 is TGTGCCAGCGGTTCGGGACAGATTAATCAGCCCCAGCATTTT.

The CDR3 loop is CASSPGDPGAYGYTF. The CDR3 coding sequence is TGTGCCAGCAGCCCCGGAGATCCGGGGGCCTATGGCTACACCTTC. The V and J genes are TRBV5-6 and TRBJ1-2; a weak D match, TRBD1 (6 bases). Germline V CDR1 and CDR2: SGHDT, YYEEEE. The V gene lost 4 bases and the J gene lost 4 bases, with 17 bases spanning the gap. The length of the CDR3 is 15 residues. The full variable domain, with the rest looked up from reference TRBV5-6 and TRBJ1-2, is DAGVTQSPTHLIKTRGQQVTLRCSPKSGHDTVSWYQQALGQGPQFIFQYYEEEERQRGNFPDRFSGHQFPNYSSELNVNALLLGDSALYLCASSPGDPGAYGYTFGSGTRLTVV.

The chain's CDR3 is CASSPGGYDGYTF. The CDR3 DNA follows: TGTGCCAGCAGTCCAGGGGGCTACGATGGCTACACCTTC. The V call is TRBV27, the J call TRBJ1-2; 8 bases match TRBD1. The CDR3 has 13 residues. The J segment lost 6 bases and the V segment lost 5 bases, leaving 5 bases of the junction unmatched. Germline CDR1 reads MNHEY; CDR2 reads SMNVEV (reference sequence).

This clone turned up a few times. The chain has TRBV2 and TRBJ1-3; D is possibly TRBD1 (5 bases). The length of the CDR3 is 17 residues. V dropped 5 bases and J dropped 0 bases, with 17 bases sitting between them. CDR1 and CDR2 (germline): SNHLY, FYNNEI. In DNA, the CDR3 is TGTGCCAGCAGTAGCCGGGACCGCGTGATCTCTGGAAACACCATATATTTT. This codes for CASSSRDRVISGNTIYF.

This rearrangement joins TRBV7-9 to TRBJ2-7; 7 bases map to TRBD2. This CDR3 contains 15 residues. Germline V gene data show CDR1 as SEHNR and CDR2 as FQNEAQ (reference sequence). V gave up 4 bases and J gave up 6 bases; unmatched junction bases: 12. The CDR3 here is CASSSTGASGGEQYF. The DNA for the CDR3 is TGTGCCAGCAGCTCCACCGGGGCCTCGGGAGGCGAGCAGTACTTC.

J is TRBJ1-4 and V is TRBV11-1, with D unresolved. V lost 3 bases and J 0 bases, leaving 8 bases between the germline ends. CDR1 SGHAT and CDR2 FQDESV come from the germline V gene (reference sequence). The CDR3 is made up of 15 amino acids. Here the CDR3 reads CASSLSDATNEKLFF. As DNA, the CDR3 is TGTGCCAGCAGCTTGTCAGACGCAACTAATGAAAAACTGTTTTTT.

The rearrangement links TRBV5-5 to TRBJ1-2; D possibly corresponds to TRBD1 (6 bases). This CDR3 region has 16 residues. V lost 3 bases and J lost 2, with 17 bases in between. Germline loops: CDR1 SGHKS, CDR2 YYEKEE (reference sequence). DNA for the CDR3: TGTGCCAGCAGCTACTCACAGGGCCCGCTGAACTATGGCTACACCTTC. Translation: CASSYSQGPLNYGYTF. Drawing the rest from reference TRBV5-5 and TRBJ1-2, the complete variable domain is DAGVTQSPTHLIKTRGQQVTLRCSPISGHKSVSWYQQVLGQGPQFIFQYYEKEERGRGNFPDRFSARQFPNYSSELNVNALLLGDSALYLCASSYSQGPLNYGYTFGSGTRLTVV.

This sequence joins TRBV9 and TRBJ2-1, with D possibly TRBD2 on 5 matching bases. Trimming took 4 bases from V and 0 from J, leaving 20 bases between them. Germline V gene lookup returns CDR1 SGDLS and CDR2 YYNGEE. The CDR3 covers 18 residues. CDR3 residues: CASSRRRESWGSYNEQFF. In nucleotides, the CDR3 is TGTGCCAGCAGCCGCCGCCGGGAAAGCTGGGGCTCCTACAATGAGCAGTTCTTC.

This rearrangement joins TRBV19 to TRBJ1-1; D gene ambiguous. V was cut by 3 bases and J by 6 bases, with 20 bases left in between. The CDR3 covers 16 residues. From germline, CDR1 is LNHDA and CDR2 SQIVND (reference sequence). For the CDR3, the DNA is TGTGCCAGTAGTATCGATTCTTATACGGGAAACCCTGAAGCTTTCTTT. Its protein product is CASSIDSYTGNPEAFF.

This clone was observed a few times. J is TRBJ1-2 and V is TRBV18, with TRBD1 as a possible D gene (6 bases). The CDR3 covers 15 residues. Germline values: CDR1 KGHSH, CDR2 LQKENI. The V end was cut by 6 bases, the J end by 6 bases, with 20 bases between. The CDR3 DNA reads as TGTGCCAGCTCTCTCTCCAGGGGAAACAAGGATGGCTACACCTTC. This gives the protein CASSLSRGNKDGYTF. Full variable domain (outside the CDR3, taken from reference TRBV18 and TRBJ1-2): NAGVMQNPRHLVRRRGQEARLRCSPMKGHSHVYWYRQLPEEGLKFMVYLQKENIIDESGMPKERFSAEFPKEGPSILRIQQVVRGDSAAYFCASSLSRGNKDGYTFGSGTRLTVV.

J is TRBJ1-4 and V is TRBV27, with D uncertain. Trimming shortened V by 6 bases and J by 3 bases, and 11 bases separated the two germline ends. Looked up from germline, CDR1 is MNHEY and CDR2 is SMNVEV (reference sequence). The CDR3 contains 14 residues. CDR3 nucleotide sequence: TGTGCCAGCAGGGGTCATAGGTCTAATGAAAAACTGTTTTTT. Translating it yields CASRGHRSNEKLFF.

The chain uses TRBV27 and TRBJ2-2; D gene uncertain. CDR1 and CDR2 from the germline V gene are MNHEY and SMNVEV (reference sequence). This CDR3 contains 12 residues. Trimming took 2 bases from V and 5 from J, leaving 3 bases between them. The CDR3 sequence is CASSLRTGELFF. The DNA of the CDR3 is TGTGCCAGCAGTTTACGGACCGGGGAGCTGTTTTTT.

This clone was counted once. V usage is TRBV7-9 and J usage is TRBJ2-3; D possibly corresponds to TRBD1 (5 bases). The length of the CDR3 is 16 residues. Germline V gene sequence: CDR1 SEHNR, CDR2 FQNEAQ (reference sequence). The V end was cut by 4 bases, the J end by 2 bases, with 16 bases between. Here the CDR3 DNA reads TGTGCCAGCAGCTCCGGGCACAGGACACCCACAGATACGCAGTATTTT. This encodes CASSSGHRTPTDTQYF.

The chain uses TRBV25-1 and TRBJ1-2, with 8 bases matching TRBD1. V was clipped by 4 bases and J by 8 bases; unmatched bases: 15. There are 16 residues in the CDR3. Germline V CDR1 and CDR2: MGHDK, SYGVNS. CDR3 sequence reads: CASSVLGQGASWGYTF. CDR3 DNA: TGTGCCAGCAGTGTCCTAGGACAGGGTGCCTCCTGGGGCTACACCTTC.

This rearrangement joins TRBV28 to TRBJ2-3; perhaps TRBD1 as D (7 bases). This CDR3 has 15 amino acids. Germline loops: CDR1 MDHEN, CDR2 SYDVKM. V was shortened by 6 bases and J by 0 bases, with 13 bases between the two germline ends. CDR3 in DNA: TGTGCCAGCAGCCTGGCGGGACAGAGCACAGATACGCAGTATTTT. It encodes CASSLAGQSTDTQYF.

This chain joins TRBV10-3 and TRBJ2-1; weak D call: TRBD2 (5 bases). There are 14 residues in the CDR3. Deletions cut 0 bases from V and 9 bases from J, with 12 bases between. Per the germline V gene, CDR1 is ENHRY and CDR2 is SYGVKD. In DNA, the CDR3 is TGTGCCATCAGTGAGTCGATTTTGGGAGCTGAGCAGTTCTTC. This translates into CAISESILGAEQFF.

The sample holds a few counts of this clone. The chain is built from TRBV2 and TRBJ2-7; 9 bases match TRBD2. The CDR3 runs to 16 residues. Germline V gives CDR1 SNHLY, CDR2 FYNNEI. Germline trimming cut 3 bases from V and 0 bases from J; bases unmatched to any gene: 6. CDR3: CASSDPLAGSSYEQYF. In DNA form, the CDR3 reads TGTGCCAGCAGTGACCCCCTAGCGGGGAGCTCCTACGAGCAGTACTTC.

CDR3 in amino acids: CASSHPTTRSSYEQYF. The CDR3 region has the DNA TGTGCCAGCAGCCACCCTACTACCAGGAGCTCCTACGAGCAGTACTTC. The chain has TRBV6-2 or TRBV6-3 and TRBJ2-7, with unresolved D. The V end lost 6 bases, the J end lost 0 bases, and 18 bases lay between the germline ends. Germline V gene lookup returns CDR1 MNHEY and CDR2 SVGEGT. CDR3 length: 16 residues.